Reported below is one T cell receptor beta chain. Its specificity is not known. Some clones are missing from TCRdb's copy, which holds only in-frame ones; the method was immunoSEQ multiplex PCR. The sample lists approximately 90,000 clones, 81% occurring once. This sample is drawn from a study of glioma-infiltrating T cells after dendritic cell vaccination. Whole-study context: Three intradermal dendritic cell vaccine injections were given every two weeks. General study findings and limits: Only a small number of patients had complete blood and tumor samples.

As to time point: after dendritic cell vaccination, including at tumor progression/relapse. V dropped 1 base and J dropped 3; count of bases not matched to a gene: 11. Germline assignment: CDR1 KGHSH and CDR2 LQKENI. The CDR3 extends over 17 amino acids. This sequence was found in a human donor with glioblastoma. Source: blood, taken after dendritic cell vaccination. The V and J genes are TRBV18 and TRBJ2-7; 8 bases map to TRBD2. CDR3 sequence: CASSPQGPGGLGYEQYF. The CDR3 DNA reads TGTGCCAGCTCACCACAAGGCCCGGGGGGGCTTGGCTACGAGCAGTACTTC.